This entry features one TCR beta chain sequence. The data were produced by immunoSEQ multiplex PCR, yet TCRdb's version contains in-frame clones alone and is incomplete. This table has 80,000 or so clones, over 80% appearing once. The data belong to a study of OX40 agonist ivuxolimab in advanced cancers. Study overall: Ivuxolimab is a fully human IgG2 antibody that activates OX40 (CD134).

Germline CDR1 is SQVTM and CDR2 is ANQGSEA. The CDR3 totals 12 residues. Trimming pared 4 bases from V and 7 bases from J, leaving 13 bases between. This TCR was sampled from an adult with an advanced solid tumor such as melanoma, head and neck, liver or kidney cancer. The genes are TRBV29-1 and TRBJ1-2; the D gene is possibly TRBD1 (6 bases). The material sequenced was CD4+ or CD8+ T cells sorted from blood, taken in a trial of the OX40 agonist ivuxolimab. The CDR3 DNA sequence: TGCAGCGTTGCCCCACAGGGATCTGGCTACACCTTC. This sequence encodes CSVAPQGSGYTF.